These 26 T cell receptor beta chains came from one sample sequenced in a study of T-cell reconstitution after alpha-beta-depleted transplantation in children. Preparing the TCRbeta library involved the use of unique molecular identifiers. Each CDR3 protein is one row after TCRdb ran MiXCR on the PCR reads. This sample yields some 390,000 distinct CDR3 sequences, of which roughly 22% are seen a single time; 3% to 4% belongs to the top ten. The sample consisted of PBMCs from the stem cell graft donor, taken from the stem cell graft. The source of these receptors is a human donor who donated a stem cell graft to a child with acute myeloid leukemia.

Many counts were recorded for this clonotype. Germline and junction disagree at one end, which may indicate a read error. The chain uses TRBV5-1 and TRBJ2-5; D gene uncertain. The CDR3 is 11 amino acids. Germline-derived CDR1 and CDR2 are SGHRS and YFSETQ. CDR3 DNA sequence: TGTGCCAGCAGTTTTGAAGAGACCCAGTACTTC. This translates into CASSFEETQYF.

The rearrangement joins TRBV12-3 or TRBV12-4 to TRBJ2-2; the D is unclear. The CDR3 covers 15 residues. V dropped 3 bases and J dropped 1 base, with 9 bases sitting between them. CDR3 loop: CASSLRIKNTGELFF. CDR3 nucleotides: TGTGCCAGCAGTTTGCGTATCAAGAACACCGGGGAGCTGTTTTTT.

The rearrangement links TRBV4-2 to TRBJ2-7; 10 bases align to TRBD1. The CDR3 is 14 residues long. V gave up 4 bases and J gave up 4 bases; unmatched junction bases: 4. Germline V lookup: CDR1 LGHNA, CDR2 YNFKEQ. CDR3 residues: CASSPGTGEYEQYF. DNA for the CDR3: TGTGCCAGCAGCCCCGGGACAGGGGAATACGAGCAGTACTTC.

This chain connects TRBV7-9 to TRBJ2-7; D uncertain. Trimming left V 1 base short and J 0 bases short, with 10 bases between. Per the germline V gene, CDR1 is SEHNR and CDR2 is FQNEAQ (reference sequence). CDR3 length: 15 amino acids. The CDR3 DNA reads as TGTGCCAGCAGCTTAGAGAACGAGTACTCCTACGAGCAGTACTTC. As protein: CASSLENEYSYEQYF.

V gene TRBV28 combines with J gene TRBJ1-1, with 8 positions matching TRBD1. After removal of 2 bases from V and 6 bases from J, the junction contained 8 bases not matched to a gene. In germline, CDR1 is MDHEN, CDR2 SYDVKM. The length of the CDR3 is 15 residues. The CDR3 here is CASSLPQGAGAEAFF. The CDR3 nucleotides read TGTGCCAGCAGTTTACCCCAGGGGGCGGGGGCTGAAGCTTTCTTT.

This clonotype showed up many times. The chain has TRBV12-3 or TRBV12-4 and TRBJ2-2, with D hard to call. The CDR3 has 15 amino acids. V dropped 8 bases and J dropped 1 base, with 14 bases sitting between them. The CDR3 region has the DNA TGTGCCAGCCCTTCTGGCGGACGGAACACCGGGGAGCTGTTTTTT. Amino acid sequence: CASPSGGRNTGELFF.

This chain links TRBV7-9 with TRBJ2-5; a weak D match, TRBD1 (6 bases). The CDR3 sequence is 16 residues long. V lost 1 base to trimming and J lost 2 bases, with 14 bases between them. Looked up from germline, CDR1 is SEHNR and CDR2 is FQNEAQ (reference sequence). The CDR3 reads CASSLDYDRSQETQYF. DNA of the CDR3: TGTGCCAGCAGCTTAGATTACGACAGGTCGCAAGAGACCCAGTACTTC.

This clonotype was seen more than once but under ten times. This rearrangement joins TRBV5-1 to TRBJ1-4; D may be TRBD1 (5 bases). In germline, CDR1 is SGHRS, CDR2 YFSETQ. The CDR3 has 16 residues. V lost 0 bases and J 1 base, leaving 10 bases between the germline ends. This chain's CDR3 is CASSLEGTRTNEKLFF. CDR3 nucleotides: TGCGCCAGCAGCTTGGAGGGGACGCGAACTAATGAAAAACTGTTTTTT.

The chain is built from TRBV20-1 and TRBJ2-7, with D hard to call. The CDR3 has 14 amino acids. CDR1 DFQATT and CDR2 SNEGSKA come from the germline V gene (reference sequence). Between the trimmed V and J ends, which lost 7 bases and 9 bases, there was a span of 25 bases. The DNA for the CDR3 is TGCAGTGTCAATCCCCGGGCCTCCCCGGCTGGGCAGTACTTC. This translates into CSVNPRASPAGQYF.

At least ten counts were recorded for this clonotype. CDR3 protein: CSVQTGTRNTGELFF. The CDR3 region has the DNA TGCAGCGTTCAAACCGGGACACGGAACACCGGGGAGCTGTTTTTT. V is TRBV29-1 and J is TRBJ2-2; the D gene is possibly TRBD1 (6 bases). The length of the CDR3 is 15 residues. The germline V gene has CDR1 SQVTM and CDR2 ANQGSEA. V was trimmed by 5 bases and J by 1 base, leaving 14 bases between them.

This clonotype came up a few times. V and J are TRBV25-1 and TRBJ2-7, with D perhaps being TRBD1 or TRBD2 (5 bases each). Germline CDR1 MGHDK, CDR2 SYGVNS. The germline V and J ends were trimmed by 6 bases and 0 bases, with 18 bases remaining between them. The CDR3 sequence is 16 residues long. Written as DNA, the CDR3 is TGTGCCAGCAGAAACCAGGCAGGGAGAGGCTCCTACGAGCAGTACTTC. Amino acids: CASRNQAGRGSYEQYF.

This chain joins TRBV28 and TRBJ2-7; 11 positions agree with TRBD2. With 6 bases clipped from V and 0 bases from J, the junction kept 10 bases outside the gene matches. The V gene's germline CDR1 is MDHEN and CDR2 SYDVKM. The CDR3 totals 17 residues. CDR3: CASSPPLGTSGSYEQYF. For the CDR3, the DNA is TGTGCCAGCAGCCCTCCACTCGGGACTAGCGGCTCCTACGAGCAGTACTTC.

The V gene is TRBV29-1, the J gene TRBJ2-1, with TRBD1 matching 10 bases. Trimming at V came to 4 bases and at J to 8 bases, leaving 8 bases not matched to a gene. Germline CDR1 is SQVTM and CDR2 is ANQGSEA. The CDR3 has 14 residues. The DNA of the CDR3 is TGCAGCGTTGTGAGGGACAGGGGTTCTGATGAGCAGTTCTTC. Its protein product is CSVVRDRGSDEQFF.

In this sample, this clonotype turned up many times. One end of the junction is discordant with germline, which a read error may explain. The rearrangement joins TRBV6-1 to TRBJ2-3; TRBD2 matches 7 bases. The CDR3 consists of 13 residues. Looked up from germline, CDR1 is MNHNS and CDR2 is SASEGT. CDR3 nucleotides: TGTGCCAGCATTGAAGCGGGAACAGATACGCAGTATTTT. Translation gives CASIEAGTDTQYF.

This clonotype has a single count. This may be a read error: a much more frequent sequence differs by one nucleotide. V is TRBV29-1 and J is TRBJ2-7; perhaps TRBD2 as D (6 bases). The CDR3 loop spans 14 amino acids. Trimming left V 6 bases short and J 0 bases short, with 15 bases between. Germline-derived CDR1 and CDR2 are SQVTM and ANQGSEA. CDR3 sequence: CSVFTSPSSYEQYF. The DNA for the CDR3 is TGCAGCGTCTTCACTAGCCCGAGCTCCTACGAGCAGTACTTC.

This clonotype was seen repeatedly, ten times or more. The chain is built from TRBV29-1 and TRBJ2-5; TRBD2 aligns across 9 bases. This CDR3 region has 14 residues. Germline CDR1 is SQVTM and CDR2 is ANQGSEA. V shed 7 bases, J shed 4 bases, and the junction held 10 bases outside the gene matches. The CDR3 DNA sequence: TGCAGCGCTCAGGATAGCGGGAGAGGAGAGACCCAGTACTTC. Its protein product is CSAQDSGRGETQYF.

This clonotype has a single count. This may come from a read error, since a much larger clone is one base off. The chain links TRBV6-6 to TRBJ2-7; no reliable D call. Germline V gives CDR1 MNHNY, CDR2 SVGAGI (reference sequence). This CDR3 spans 12 amino acids. CDR3 sequence reads: CARSYGRYEQYF. The CDR3 DNA follows: TGTGCCAGAAGTTATGGTAGATACGAGCAGTACTTC.

This clonotype was observed a few times. The chain uses TRBV29-1 and TRBJ2-7; the match to TRBD1 covers 8 bases. This CDR3 comprises 13 residues. V gave up 1 base and J gave up 6 bases; unmatched junction bases: 5. CDR1 is SQVTM, CDR2 ANQGSEA, per germline. CDR3 protein: CSVEGTGLLEQYF. The CDR3 DNA reads TGCAGCGTTGAAGGGACAGGGCTGCTCGAGCAGTACTTC.

The gene calls are TRBV4-1 and TRBJ2-1, with 9 bases identical to TRBD2. CDR3 size: 15 residues. Germline V CDR1 and CDR2: MGHRA, YSYEKL. The ends lost 4 bases at V and 6 bases at J; junction bases unmatched: 7. CDR3 residues: CASSLSAGGSNEQFF. CDR3 sequence (DNA): TGCGCCAGCAGCCTTTCGGCGGGAGGGAGCAATGAGCAGTTCTTC.

The table lists this clonotype with a few counts. The chain links TRBV20-1 to TRBJ2-7, with 8 bases fitting TRBD2. The V and J ends lost 1 base and 5 bases, in that order; junction bases with no gene match: 10. This CDR3 has 15 residues. From germline, CDR1 is DFQATT and CDR2 SNEGSKA (reference sequence). CDR3 amino acids: CSARGSGGPSHEQYF. CDR3 sequence (DNA): TGCAGTGCTAGAGGTTCGGGAGGGCCTAGCCACGAGCAGTACTTC.

This clonotype was detected a few times. The CDR3 reads CASSGTSDRGRFGANVLTF. The CDR3 DNA reads TGTGCCAGCAGCGGAACTAGTGACAGGGGGCGATTTGGGGCCAACGTCCTGACTTTC. The V and J genes are TRBV9 and TRBJ2-6; 10 bases match TRBD1. This CDR3 region has 19 residues. The V gene's germline CDR1 is SGDLS and CDR2 YYNGEE. The V gene end was trimmed by 3 bases and the J gene end by 3 bases; junction bases not matched to a gene: 12.

J is TRBJ2-7 and V is TRBV5-1; D is possibly TRBD2 (6 bases). This CDR3 spans 15 amino acids. V was trimmed by 4 bases and J by 2 bases, leaving 16 bases between them. CDR1 is SGHRS, CDR2 YFSETQ, per germline. CDR3 amino acids: CASSPGSSGTYEQYF. The CDR3 bases are TGCGCCAGCAGCCCCGGTAGTAGCGGTACCTACGAGCAGTACTTC.

This sequence joins TRBV29-1 and TRBJ1-2, with D possibly being TRBD1 (5 bases). Trimming took off 6 bases at V and 2 bases at J, with 13 bases between the two ends. CDR1 and CDR2 (germline): SQVTM, ANQGSEA. This CDR3 contains 13 residues. The CDR3 here is CSVDSPRNYGYTF. DNA for the CDR3: TGCAGCGTAGACAGCCCCAGAAACTATGGCTACACCTTC.

This clonotype was recorded many times. This chain uses TRBV12-3 or TRBV12-4 with TRBJ1-5; perhaps TRBD1 as D (6 bases). The V end was cut by 3 bases, the J end by 3 bases, with 12 bases between. The CDR3 length is 15 residues. CDR3: CASSLRGGDNQPQHF. CDR3 nucleotide sequence: TGTGCCAGCAGTTTGAGGGGGGGGGACAATCAGCCCCAGCATTTT.

This clonotype was counted a few times. This sequence joins TRBV5-1 and TRBJ2-7; no firm D call. CDR1 and CDR2 (germline): SGHRS, YFSETQ. This CDR3 region has 14 residues. Trimming took 6 bases from V and 1 from J, leaving 14 bases between them. The CDR3 region has the DNA TGCGCCAGCAAATCGAATCCAGGATCCTACGAGCAGTACTTC. This sequence encodes CASKSNPGSYEQYF.

The chain joins TRBV29-1 to TRBJ2-4, with D tentatively TRBD1 (6 bases). In germline, CDR1 is SQVTM, CDR2 ANQGSEA. The CDR3 is made up of 14 amino acids. Trimming took 4 bases from V and 5 from J, leaving 15 bases between them. The CDR3 DNA reads TGCAGCGTTGTGGGGACAAGAGGAGAAAACATTCAGTACTTC. Residues: CSVVGTRGENIQYF.